A single sample is the source of the 28 T cell receptor beta chains below, sequenced in a study of T cell responses to AZD1222 COVID-19 vaccine. Assay used: immunoSEQ multiplex PCR; TCRdb lists only in-frame clones, some missing. In the table there are 90,000 to 100,000 clones, about four fifths of which are singletons. Material: peripheral blood, obtained 28 days after the second AZD1222 dose. Source of these receptors: an adult who received the AZD1222 COVID-19 vaccine.

The gene calls are TRBV4-1 and TRBJ2-5; possibly TRBD1 or TRBD2 for D (5 bases each). This CDR3 contains 15 residues. V dropped 0 bases and J dropped 4 bases, with 12 bases sitting between them. Germline assignment: CDR1 MGHRA and CDR2 YSYEKL. CDR3: CASSQDLRGRETQYF. The CDR3 region has the DNA TGCGCCAGCAGCCAAGATTTACGGGGACGAGAGACCCAGTACTTC.

The chain joins TRBV3-1 (or the pseudogene TRBV3-2) to TRBJ1-2; D remains unclear. The germline V gene has CDR1 LGHDT and CDR2 YNNKEL (reference sequence). The CDR3 runs to 14 residues. Trimming stripped 0 bases from V and 4 bases from J, with 9 bases between. In nucleotides, the CDR3 is TGTGCCAGCAGCCAAGATCAAGCGGTCTATGGCTACACCTTC. Protein: CASSQDQAVYGYTF.

This chain joins TRBV20-1 and TRBJ2-6; D is unresolved. This CDR3 is 11 amino acids long. Trimming left V 6 bases short and J 9 bases short, with 9 bases between. Germline values: CDR1 DFQATT, CDR2 SNEGSKA (reference sequence). The CDR3 coding sequence is TGCAGTGCCAGGCGCGGCAACGTCCTGACTTTC. Translated: CSARRGNVLTF.

The chain has TRBV19 and TRBJ1-6; D remains unclear. The CDR3 sequence is 14 residues long. Germline assignment: CDR1 LNHDA and CDR2 SQIVND (reference sequence). With 3 bases removed from V and 8 bases from J, the gap between germline ends came to 11 bases. The CDR3, as DNA: TGTGCCAGTAGTATGGAGAAATACGATTCACCCCTCCACTTT. The encoded protein is CASSMEKYDSPLHF. Full variable domain (remainder filled in from reference TRBV19 and TRBJ1-6): DGGITQSPKYLFRKEGQNVTLSCEQNLNHDAMYWYRQDPGQGLRLIYYSQIVNDFQKGDIAEGYSVSREKKESFPLTVTSAQKNPTAFYLCASSMEKYDSPLHFGNGTRLTVT.

This chain uses TRBV9 with TRBJ2-7; D uncertain. Germline values: CDR1 SGDLS, CDR2 YYNGEE. This CDR3 has 14 amino acids. Trimming pared 1 base from V and 0 bases from J, leaving 8 bases between. The CDR3 loop is CASSVYSTSYEQYF. CDR3 DNA sequence: TGTGCCAGCAGCGTATACTCGACCTCCTACGAGCAGTACTTC.

V is TRBV5-1 and J is TRBJ1-1; maybe TRBD1 (6 bases). Germline loops: CDR1 SGHRS, CDR2 YFSETQ. V was pared by 0 bases and J by 5 bases, with 20 bases between. The CDR3 has 17 residues. The CDR3 region is CASSLDLNRVRRTEAFF. DNA for the CDR3: TGCGCCAGCAGCTTGGATCTAAACAGGGTACGGAGAACTGAAGCTTTCTTT.

This chain uses TRBV14 with TRBJ1-1; D gene unclear. The CDR3 loop spans 14 amino acids. CDR1 and CDR2 from the germline V gene are SGHDN and FVKESK. Trimming left V 0 bases short and J 5 bases short, with 10 bases between. As DNA, the CDR3 is TGTGCCAGCAGCCAAGAGCCCCTTCGGACTGAAGCTTTCTTT. Translated, it gives CASSQEPLRTEAFF.

The chain uses TRBV5-1 and TRBJ2-1; 11 bases map to TRBD2. In germline, CDR1 is SGHRS, CDR2 YFSETQ. V lost 5 bases and J lost 4; bases outside the gene matches: 5. The CDR3 has 15 residues. For the CDR3, the DNA is TGCGCCAGCAGAGAAGGGACTAGCGGATACAATGAGCAGTTCTTC. It yields the protein CASREGTSGYNEQFF.

This chain links TRBV3-1 (or the pseudogene TRBV3-2) with TRBJ1-4; no definite D call. The V end lost 1 base, the J end lost 8 bases, and 8 bases lay between the germline ends. The CDR3 loop spans 13 amino acids. CDR1 is LGHDT and CDR2 is YNNKEL in the germline V gene (reference sequence). The CDR3 region is CASSQARGEKLFF. The DNA of the CDR3 is TGTGCCAGCAGCCAAGCCCGAGGAGAAAAACTGTTTTTT.

The gene calls are TRBV27 and TRBJ1-1, with D unclear. Trimming shortened V by 5 bases and J by 0 bases, and 16 bases separated the two germline ends. CDR3 length equals 16 residues. Germline V CDR1 and CDR2: MNHEY, SMNVEV (reference sequence). The CDR3 bases are TGTGCCAGCAGTCCAACCCCCCAGCGGTTGAACACTGAAGCTTTCTTT. Translation: CASSPTPQRLNTEAFF.

V gene TRBV2 combines with J gene TRBJ1-6; the D is unclear. V lost 0 bases and J lost 6, with 12 bases in between. Germline V gene sequence: CDR1 SNHLY, CDR2 FYNNEI. The CDR3 runs to 16 residues. CDR3 residues: CASSEALRGGNSPLHF. CDR3 DNA: TGTGCCAGCAGTGAAGCGCTTCGAGGTGGTAATTCACCCCTCCACTTT.

The genes are TRBV5-6 and TRBJ2-1; no clear D. Per the germline V gene, CDR1 is SGHDT and CDR2 is YYEEEE. CDR3 length: 15 amino acids. V was trimmed by 0 bases and J by 4 bases, leaving 11 bases between them. The CDR3 region has the DNA TGTGCCAGCAGCTTGGCGACGGTTAGGTACAATGAGCAGTTCTTC. This translates into CASSLATVRYNEQFF. Complete variable domain (other parts from reference TRBV5-6 and TRBJ2-1): DAGVTQSPTHLIKTRGQQVTLRCSPKSGHDTVSWYQQALGQGPQFIFQYYEEEERQRGNFPDRFSGHQFPNYSSELNVNALLLGDSALYLCASSLATVRYNEQFFGPGTRLTVL.

In DNA form, the CDR3 reads TGTGCCAGCAGCACAGCCCTCACGGGGGGCCCCTACAATGAGCAGTTCTTC. This codes for CASSTALTGGPYNEQFF. The chain joins TRBV27 to TRBJ2-1; D is possibly TRBD2 (7 bases). The CDR3 loop spans 17 amino acids. Germline V gene lookup returns CDR1 MNHEY and CDR2 SMNVEV (reference sequence). V lost 6 bases, J lost 2 bases, and 20 bases lay in between.

This chain connects TRBV7-6 to TRBJ2-7, with 7 nucleotides matching TRBD1. V gave up 5 bases and J gave up 4 bases; unmatched junction bases: 8. This CDR3 contains 14 residues. Germline V gives CDR1 SGHVS, CDR2 FNYEAQ. Here the CDR3 DNA reads TGTGCCAGCAGCCCGCCGGGACAGAGTTACGAGCAGTACTTC. Translation: CASSPPGQSYEQYF. The whole variable domain, remainder taken from reference TRBV7-6 and TRBJ2-7, is GAGVSQSPRYKVTKRGQDVALRCDPISGHVSLYWYRQALGQGPEFLTYFNYEAQQDKSGLPNDRFSAERPEGSISTLTIQRTEQRDSAMYRCASSPPGQSYEQYFGPGTRLTVT.

The chain recombines TRBV7-2 with TRBJ1-1, with D possibly being TRBD1 (5 bases). The ends were cut back, 5 bases at V and 1 base at J, with 14 bases in the middle. The CDR3 loop spans 15 amino acids. Germline V gene sequence: CDR1 SGHTA, CDR2 FQGNSA. CDR3 sequence reads: CASSLWGRANTEAFF. CDR3 bases: TGTGCCAGCAGCCTATGGGGACGGGCGAACACTGAAGCTTTCTTT.

This clone was recorded a few times. The chain combines TRBV2 with TRBJ1-1; D is unresolved. The CDR3 is 14 amino acids. Trimming stripped 8 bases from V and 1 base from J, with 14 bases between. Germline loops: CDR1 SNHLY, CDR2 FYNNEI. CDR3 nucleotide sequence: TGTGCCAGCTCCCTTCGGTGGGGGAACACTGAAGCTTTCTTT. Residues: CASSLRWGNTEAFF.

The chain links TRBV10-3 to TRBJ2-7; 11 bases fit TRBD2. CDR3 length: 16 residues. Germline V gene lookup returns CDR1 ENHRY and CDR2 SYGVKD. V lost 0 bases and J lost 3; bases outside the gene matches: 4. CDR3 coding DNA: TGTGCCATCAGTGAGTCGACCACTAGCGGGAGCTACGAGCAGTACTTC. Translated, it gives CAISESTTSGSYEQYF.

The chain links TRBV7-9 to TRBJ1-6, with a tentative D call TRBD1 (6 bases). Germline CDR1 and CDR2: SEHNR and FQNEAQ (reference sequence). The CDR3 runs to 16 residues. The V gene lost 2 bases and the J gene lost 0 bases, with 8 bases spanning the gap. For the CDR3, the DNA is TGTGCCAGCAGCTTACAGGGGAGCTCCTATAATTCACCCCTCCACTTT. Translating gives CASSLQGSSYNSPLHF.

The chain is built from TRBV18 and TRBJ2-3; tentative D call: TRBD2 (6 bases). Germline-derived CDR1 and CDR2 are KGHSH and LQKENI. There are 16 residues in the CDR3. V dropped 3 bases and J dropped 0 bases, with 13 bases sitting between them. CDR3 region: CASSPSGPPSTDTQYF. The CDR3 region has the DNA TGTGCCAGCTCACCGAGCGGGCCTCCTAGCACAGATACGCAGTATTTT.

The V gene is TRBV4-3, the J gene TRBJ2-2; 7 bases are a match to TRBD1. The CDR3 has 17 residues. Per the germline V gene, CDR1 is LGHNA and CDR2 is YSLEER. V lost 0 bases, J lost 4 bases, and 8 bases stayed unmatched. CDR3 DNA sequence: TGCGCCAGCAGCCAAGATCTACAGGGGCCCCTCACCGGGGAGCTGTTTTTT. Amino acid sequence: CASSQDLQGPLTGELFF.

J is TRBJ1-4 and V is TRBV5-4; a weak D match, TRBD1 (5 bases). The V gene lost 5 bases and the J gene lost 7 bases, with 9 bases spanning the gap. Germline V gives CDR1 SGHNT, CDR2 YYREEE (reference sequence). CDR3 length: 12 residues. CDR3 residues: CASRRDSEKLFF. The DNA of the CDR3 is TGTGCCAGCAGGCGTGACAGTGAAAAACTGTTTTTT.

A few counts support this clone. The chain couples TRBV6-5 to TRBJ2-3, with 12 nucleotides matching TRBD2. V lost 8 bases to trimming and J lost 6 bases; unmatched junction nucleotides: 6. The CDR3 covers 14 residues. Germline CDR1 MNHEY, CDR2 SVGAGI. The CDR3 reads CASLTSGGTDTQYF. The CDR3 nucleotides are TGTGCCAGCCTGACTAGCGGGGGTACGGATACGCAGTATTTT.

This clone was recorded a few times. This chain links TRBV2 with TRBJ1-5, with 10 nucleotides matching TRBD1. The CDR3 has 15 amino acids. In germline, CDR1 is SNHLY, CDR2 FYNNEI. With 5 bases clipped from V and 3 bases from J, the junction kept 4 bases outside the gene matches. In DNA, the CDR3 is TGTGCCAGCAGTCCGACAGGGGGCAACAATCAGCCCCAGCATTTT. Translation: CASSPTGGNNQPQHF.

This chain connects TRBV7-8 to TRBJ1-5; 7 bases fit TRBD1. V gave up 5 bases and J gave up 6 bases; unmatched junction bases: 7. Germline-derived CDR1 and CDR2 are SGHVS and FQNEAQ. This CDR3 spans 14 amino acids. CDR3 nucleotide sequence: TGTGCCAGCAGCATAAGACAGGGTGGTCAGCCCCAGCATTTT. It yields the protein CASSIRQGGQPQHF.

This clone appeared a single time. The chain is built from TRBV20-1 and TRBJ1-2; D is unresolved. The CDR3 is 11 amino acids. CDR1 DFQATT and CDR2 SNEGSKA come from the germline V gene (reference sequence). Trimming stripped 6 bases from V and 5 bases from J, with 10 bases between. The CDR3 loop reads CSAPAYYGYTF. Here the CDR3 DNA reads TGCAGTGCCCCGGCTTATTATGGCTACACCTTC.

The gene calls are TRBV4-3 and TRBJ1-5; no definite D call. Germline values: CDR1 LGHNA, CDR2 YSLEER. The germline V and J ends were trimmed by 1 base and 2 bases, with 9 bases remaining between them. The CDR3 covers 15 residues. CDR3 DNA: TGCGCCAGCAGCCAAGCCATAAATGGCAATCAGCCCCAGCATTTT. As protein: CASSQAINGNQPQHF.

The chain employs TRBV9 and TRBJ1-4; D uncertain. V dropped 1 base and J dropped 0 bases, with 16 bases sitting between them. This CDR3 spans 18 amino acids. The germline V gene encodes CDR1 SGDLS and CDR2 YYNGEE. The CDR3 sequence: CASSVNPVGLATNEKLFF. The CDR3 coding sequence is TGTGCCAGCAGCGTAAATCCGGTTGGTCTGGCAACTAATGAAAAACTGTTTTTT. The complete variable domain, with remaining parts taken from reference TRBV9 and TRBJ1-4, reads DSGVTQTPKHLITATGQRVTLRCSPRSGDLSVYWYQQSLDQGLQFLIQYYNGEERAKGNILERFSAQQFPDLHSELNLSSLELGDSALYFCASSVNPVGLATNEKLFFGSGTQLSVL.

Here the CDR3 DNA reads TGTGCCAGCAGCGTAGTATTCAGGTTCCGGGACAGGGTCTACAATGAGCAGTTCTTC. Encoded protein: CASSVVFRFRDRVYNEQFF. The chain combines TRBV9 with TRBJ2-1; 9 bases fit TRBD1. The germline CDR1 and CDR2 sequences are SGDLS and YYNGEE. Trimming took 0 bases from V and 3 from J; bases not matched to a gene: 13. This CDR3 is 19 amino acids long.